The 17 T cell receptor beta chains in this list originate from one sample, sequenced in a study of identical twins. Each CDR3 protein gets one entry after TCRdb re-called the 5' RACE reads with MiXCR. The sample yields hundreds of thousands of distinct CDR3 sequences, 21% seen once. These data also featured in a second study, about T cells expressing NK-cell markers.

Sequenced: PBMCs. These receptors were obtained from a woman younger than 30 in good health.

The gene calls are TRBV7-8 and TRBJ2-7; 9 nucleotides align to TRBD1. J gave up 4 bases and V 2 bases, and 6 bases lay outside the gene matches. Germline CDR1 SGHVS, CDR2 FQNEAQ. CDR3 length: 15 residues. The CDR3 DNA sequence: TGTGCCAGCAGCTTACGAAGGACAGGGGCTTACGAGCAGTACTTC. Protein product: CASSLRRTGAYEQYF.

This clonotype was detected only once. This rearrangement joins TRBV11-2 to TRBJ2-3, with 7 bases lining up with TRBD2. This CDR3 contains 20 residues. Per germline, CDR1 SGHAT and CDR2 FQNNGV. V shed 5 bases, J shed 2 bases, and the junction held 22 bases outside the gene matches. CDR3 sequence: CASSPRGVRASGYYTDTQYF. The CDR3 nucleotides are TGTGCCAGCAGCCCGAGAGGGGTTCGGGCTAGCGGATACTACACAGATACGCAGTATTTT.

The chain combines TRBV12-3 or TRBV12-4 with TRBJ2-1; 11 bases are a match to TRBD2. V was clipped by 5 bases and J by 7 bases; unmatched bases: 4. This CDR3 is built from 14 residues. CDR3 in amino acids: CASSTSGRKNEQFF. Here the CDR3 DNA reads TGTGCCAGCAGTACTAGCGGGAGAAAGAATGAGCAGTTCTTC.

This chain uses TRBV7-3 with TRBJ2-7, with TRBD2 matching over 7 bases. Germline CDR1 reads SGHTA; CDR2 reads FQGTGA. The CDR3 is 14 residues long. J lost 7 bases, V lost 5 bases, and 11 bases had no gene match. The CDR3 loop is CASSPPGAGGEQYF. CDR3 coding DNA: TGTGCCAGCAGCCCACCCGGGGCCGGGGGGGAGCAGTACTTC.

Only a few counts were recorded for this clonotype. This rearrangement joins TRBV6-1 to TRBJ2-1; D is possibly TRBD1 or TRBD2 (5 bases each). The CDR3 extends over 13 amino acids. Germline loops: CDR1 MNHNS, CDR2 SASEGT. V was shortened by 4 bases and J by 9 bases, with 13 bases between the two germline ends. Written as DNA, the CDR3 is TGTGCCAGCAGTGGGGACCCGGAATCTGAGCAGTTCTTC. Amino acids: CASSGDPESEQFF.

This clonotype was counted a few times. The rearrangement links TRBV9 to TRBJ2-1, with 7 nucleotides matching TRBD2. This CDR3 comprises 14 residues. The germline CDR1 and CDR2 sequences are SGDLS and YYNGEE. V shed 0 bases and J 5 bases; nucleotides not matched to a gene: 2. CDR3 in DNA: TGTGCCAGCAGCGTAGTCGGGACTAACAATGAGCAGTTCTTC. Its translation: CASSVVGTNNEQFF. Based on the CDR3 plus reference TRBV9 and TRBJ2-1, the full variable domain is DSGVTQTPKHLITATGQRVTLRCSPRSGDLSVYWYQQSLDQGLQFLIQYYNGEERAKGNILERFSAQQFPDLHSELNLSSLELGDSALYFCASSVVGTNNEQFFGPGTRLTVL.

This clonotype was counted at least ten times. The rearrangement uses TRBV3-1 and TRBJ2-7, with TRBD2 as a possible D gene (6 bases). Germline V gene sequence: CDR1 LGHDT, CDR2 YNNKEL (reference sequence). Trimming cost V 7 bases and J 2 bases, with 18 bases left between them. This CDR3 contains 15 residues. Written as DNA, the CDR3 is TGTGCCAGCACCCCGGGAGAGCTAGAAACCTACGAGCAGTACTTC. Translating gives CASTPGELETYEQYF.

The chain couples TRBV27 to TRBJ2-5, with D perhaps matching TRBD2 (6 bases). V lost 5 bases and J lost 5, with 21 bases in between. The germline gives CDR1 MNHEY, CDR2 SMNVEV (reference sequence). This CDR3 comprises 16 residues. CDR3 loop: CASSIRLAASAETQYF. CDR3 in DNA: TGTGCCAGCAGTATTCGATTAGCGGCCTCCGCTGAGACCCAGTACTTC.

This clonotype was counted ten times or more. This chain connects TRBV30 to TRBJ2-1, with 9 bases matching TRBD2. The CDR3 spans 11 residues. CDR1 is GTSNPN, CDR2 SVGIG, per germline (reference sequence). Trimming removed 4 bases from V and 10 bases from J; junction bases left unmatched: 2. The chain's CDR3 is CAWTSGIEQFF. DNA of the CDR3: TGTGCCTGGACTAGCGGGATCGAGCAGTTCTTC.

This clonotype was observed many times. This sequence joins TRBV12-3 or TRBV12-4 and TRBJ2-7, with D tentatively TRBD2 (6 bases). The CDR3 runs 13 residues. The ends were cut back, 5 bases at V and 8 bases at J, with 16 bases in the middle. The CDR3 loop reads CASSPGLLIQQYF. The DNA for the CDR3 is TGTGCCAGCAGTCCCGGACTACTCATCCAGCAGTACTTC.

This clonotype was detected ten times or more. The chain uses TRBV15 and TRBJ1-2; D is perhaps TRBD1 (5 bases). The CDR3 runs 13 residues. Germline V lookup: CDR1 LNHNV, CDR2 YYDKDF (reference sequence). Trimming stripped 0 bases from V and 6 bases from J, with 8 bases between. The CDR3 region has the DNA TGTGCCACCAGCAGAGAAGGGGCTAATGGCTACACCTTC. Its translation is CATSREGANGYTF.

The chain combines TRBV14 with TRBJ2-7; D not certain. Between the trimmed V and J ends, which lost 3 bases and 1 base, there was a span of 7 bases. The CDR3 covers 13 residues. Per germline, CDR1 SGHDN and CDR2 FVKESK. This CDR3 reads CASSQGMSYEQYF. Here the CDR3 DNA reads TGTGCCAGCAGCCAGGGTATGTCCTACGAGCAGTACTTC.

The chain employs TRBV20-1 and TRBJ1-1; D is possibly TRBD1 (5 bases). Trimming removed 5 bases from V and 1 base from J, with 14 bases in between. Germline CDR1 DFQATT, CDR2 SNEGSKA (reference sequence). CDR3 length: 14 residues. The CDR3 coding sequence is TGCAGTGCTTCCACCGGGACGGGGAACACTGAAGCTTTCTTT. It translates to CSASTGTGNTEAFF.

The chain has TRBV4-3 and TRBJ2-7; no firm D call. Trimming cost V 2 bases and J 0 bases, with 5 bases left between them. The CDR3 loop spans 13 amino acids. Germline CDR1 and CDR2: LGHNA and YSLEER. The CDR3 here is CASSQWRSYEQYF. The CDR3 DNA reads as TGCGCCAGCAGCCAATGGCGCTCCTACGAGCAGTACTTC.

The CDR3: CASITGGREQYF. DNA for the CDR3: TGTGCCAGCATTACAGGGGGGCGCGAGCAGTACTTC. The rearrangement joins TRBV2 to TRBJ2-7, with 8 bases aligning to TRBD1. V dropped 7 bases and J dropped 6; count of bases not matched to a gene: 5. The CDR3 contains 12 residues. Germline CDR1 is SNHLY and CDR2 is FYNNEI.

The rearrangement links TRBV28 to TRBJ1-4, with 9 nucleotides matching TRBD1. CDR1 is MDHEN, CDR2 SYDVKM, per germline. There are 15 residues in the CDR3. Trimming at V came to 7 bases and at J to 7 bases, leaving 10 bases not matched to a gene. This CDR3 reads CASTTWGQGGEKLFF. In DNA, the CDR3 is TGTGCCAGCACTACCTGGGGACAGGGAGGTGAAAAACTGTTTTTT.

Details on this clonotype: A read error may account for a junction end that differs from germline. The chain joins TRBV7-2 to TRBJ2-1; D assignment may be TRBD1 or TRBD2 (6 bases each). Germline CDR1 reads SGHTA; CDR2 reads FQGNSA. The CDR3 loop spans 14 amino acids. CDR3 sequence (DNA): TGTGCCAGCAGCTCAATACAAATTATCGGGGGCCGGGTCTTC. It yields the protein CASSSIQIIGGRVF.